This T cell receptor beta chain was documented in a study of identical twins (dated by TCRdb to about 2016). A note on the overall study: TCR alpha and beta repertoires from monozygotic twins, unrelated adults of various ages and cord blood were deep-sequenced to test whether fetal clonotypes persist. Replicate twin experiments were performed at different times using different library preparation protocols to rule out contamination.

Study-wide conclusions, independent of this receptor: Conclusions relied on cross-sectional statistical analysis, since the same donors could not be followed over many years. Out-of-frame TCR alpha sharing in monozygotic twins was systematically underestimated by recombination models, whereas sharing between unrelated individuals was in agreement with the recombination models. In beta out-of-frame sequences, excess twin sharing was weaker, because having fewer shared sequences lowered the signal-to-noise ratio. Invariant T cells such as MAIT and iNKT could partly confound zero-insertion analyses, though diverse VJ usage argued against this for most clonotypes. Compared with coincidental sharing between unrelated individuals, an excess of low generation-probability sequences was observed among out-of-frame TCR alpha sequences shared between twins. Abundant cord blood beta clonotypes carried fewer insertions; young adult naive repertoires showed a weaker similar trend, while memory repertoires showed none.

This clonotype appeared many times. The clone's antigen remains unknown. One base away there is no much larger clone; base qualities are not given. Only healthy Caucasian donors were included. The twin cohort comprised three pairs of female monozygotic twins, all aged roughly 18 to 30 years. Using Miltenyi CD45RO+ enrichment and human naive T-cell isolation kits, memory (CD45RO+) and naive T cells were isolated from PBMC. V drops 0 bases and J drops 6 bases, leaving 14 bases in between. From cysteine to phenylalanine, the CDR3 is 15 amino acids long. Only the CDR3 DNA is retained, 45 bases long and in frame from the first base. The germline V gene encodes CDR1 LGHNA and CDR2 YNFKEQ. Libraries came from 5' RACE. Sequencing instrument: Illumina HiSeq 2000. Template switching introduced a universal primer binding site; the final cDNA contained a unique molecular identifier, enabling accurate counting of TCR cDNA molecules. First-strand cDNA for TCR alpha and beta chains was synthesized from specific primers in the conserved constant-segment region. To control for contamination, every cDNA library carried two barcodes: a SMART-Mk sample barcode plus Illumina barcodes. TruSeq adapter sequences along with Illumina sample barcodes were introduced in two successive PCR steps. The TCR alpha and beta cDNA libraries were sequenced on the Illumina HiSeq platform using custom primers. Processing in the source paper ran as follows. Raw reads were processed with MiGEC to extract unique molecular identifiers, and MiXCR was used to determine CDR3 positions. For each individual, recombination models were inferred using an EM algorithm with the repgenHMM and IGoR tools. The tcR package in R was used for shared clonotype analysis, with sharing normalized by the product of cloneset sizes. Out-of-frame nonproductive sequences were analyzed to study raw recombination free of thymic and clonal selection effects. In TCRdb, the public reads were trimmed at Q25 with fastp and aligned with MiXCR, with productive beta chains retained. Rows with a matching CDR3 protein are joined into one entry that keeps the most common DNA and genes. These V and J calls derive from TCRdb rather than the authors' analysis. The sample includes roughly 290,000 distinct CDR3 sequences, with roughly 8.6% observed a single time. Of the sample, over 2% falls within the top ten clones.

This sample was also put to use in a study of yellow fever vaccine responses in identical twins. As the second paper documents: According to the authors, in identical twins the way T cells responded to vaccination appeared partly convergent and partly personalized. The study precisely tracked vaccine-responding T cell clones in identical twins.

Rearrangement joined TRBV4-2 to TRBJ1-2, with a tentative D gene TRBD1 over 5 matching bases. The sequence came from a woman aged 18-29 years in good health. Specimen: memory (CD45RO+) T cells sorted from blood. The intended sense of this specimen's cell subset or site label: CD45RO+ enriched T cells. The CDR3 protein sequence reads: CASSQDGAAGDGYTF. The DNA sequence is as follows: TGTGCCAGCAGCCAAGATGGGGCCGCAGGCGATGGCTACACCTTC.